One and the same sample provided the 22 T cell receptor beta chains below, sequenced in a study of shared clonotypes between healthy human individuals. The repertoire was sequenced with immunoSEQ multiplex PCR; TCRdb's copy has only in-frame clones and lacks some. The sample lists 2 million to 2.5 million clones; about 95% were seen once. The naive CD8 population came from CD45RO-negative cells selected for CCR7, without terminally differentiated effector memory CD45RA+ cells. Sequencing was performed on naive CD8+ T cells sorted from blood. The receptors shown here come from a young man in good health.

This rearrangement joins TRBV19 to TRBJ1-1; the D gene is possibly TRBD1 (6 bases). CDR3 length equals 16 residues. Germline V gives CDR1 LNHDA, CDR2 SQIVND (reference sequence). V dropped 2 bases and J dropped 0 bases, with 13 bases sitting between them. The CDR3 spells CASSIPAGQMNTEAFF. The CDR3 DNA is TGTGCCAGTAGTATACCGGCCGGACAGATGAACACTGAAGCTTTCTTT.

This rearrangement joins TRBV27 to TRBJ2-3; TRBD2 agrees at 9 bases. Germline loops: CDR1 MNHEY, CDR2 SMNVEV (reference sequence). This CDR3 has 15 amino acids. The V gene end was trimmed by 5 bases and the J gene end by 5 bases; junction bases not matched to a gene: 8. CDR3 protein: CASSPLAGLVDTQYF. For the CDR3, the DNA is TGTGCCAGCAGTCCTCTAGCGGGGTTAGTAGATACGCAGTATTTT.

On this clone: The sample contains more than one DNA sequence encoding this CDR3. The rearrangement joins TRBV27 to TRBJ1-1, with a possible D match to TRBD1 (5 bases). There are 14 residues in the CDR3. V was trimmed by 3 bases and J by 3 bases, leaving 11 bases between them. In germline, CDR1 is MNHEY, CDR2 SMNVEV (reference sequence). CDR3 loop: CASSLTGGYTEAFF. CDR3 DNA: TGTGCCAGCAGTTTGACCGGGGGGTACACTGAAGCTTTCTTT.

On this clone itself: The sample contains more than one DNA sequence encoding this CDR3. The CDR3: CASSPSRGGLETQYF. For the CDR3, the DNA is TGTGCCAGCAGCCCGTCAAGGGGGGGGCTCGAGACCCAGTACTTC. This chain joins TRBV5-4 and TRBJ2-5; D perhaps matches TRBD2 (7 bases). CDR3 length: 15 residues. Germline V gene data show CDR1 as SGHNT and CDR2 as YYREEE (reference sequence). V lost 4 bases and J 5 bases, leaving 18 bases between the germline ends.

The chain recombines TRBV13 with TRBJ2-7, with D possibly matching TRBD1 (6 bases). In germline, CDR1 is PRHDT, CDR2 FYEKMQ (reference sequence). This CDR3 region has 15 residues. V was pared by 3 bases and J by 0 bases, with 12 bases between. DNA of the CDR3: TGTGCCAGCAGCTTGACAGGATCTAGCTCCTACGAGCAGTACTTC. Amino acids: CASSLTGSSSYEQYF.

Remarks on this clone: One junction end does not reproduce the germline sequence, and a read error may be involved. This same CDR3 is encoded by further DNA sequences in the sample. The chain recombines TRBV6-1 with TRBJ1-2; D remains unclear. CDR3 length: 12 amino acids. Germline CDR1 MNHNS, CDR2 SASEGT. In DNA, the CDR3 is TGTGCCAGTAGTGAACGGGGTTGGGGCTACACCTTC. Protein product: CASSERGWGYTF.

The rearrangement links TRBV9 to TRBJ1-4; D is possibly TRBD1 (5 bases). The CDR3 sequence is 15 residues long. The ends were cut back, 0 bases at V and 3 bases at J, with 9 bases in the middle. CDR1 and CDR2 from the germline V gene are SGDLS and YYNGEE. The CDR3 is CASSVAGVANEKLFF. CDR3 DNA sequence: TGTGCCAGCAGCGTAGCGGGGGTGGCTAATGAAAAACTGTTTTTT.

The chain is built from TRBV4-1 and TRBJ2-5; D is perhaps TRBD1 (5 bases). The CDR3 spans 16 residues. From germline, CDR1 is MGHRA and CDR2 YSYEKL. Trimming removed 0 bases at V and 5 bases at J, with 16 bases between. In nucleotides, the CDR3 is TGCGCCAGCAGCCAAGATCCGACAGCCTTGAGTGAGACCCAGTACTTC. Translating gives CASSQDPTALSETQYF.

The V call is TRBV6-1, the J call TRBJ1-2, with 7 bases matching TRBD1. The CDR3 length is 12 residues. CDR1 is MNHNS and CDR2 is SASEGT in the germline V gene. V dropped 8 bases and J dropped 8; count of bases not matched to a gene: 8. CDR3 bases: TGTGCCAGCCCCCGACAGGGTCTGGGCTACACCTTC. As protein: CASPRQGLGYTF.

J is TRBJ2-1 and V is TRBV11-2; 12 bases agree with TRBD2. This CDR3 is 18 amino acids long. Germline V gene data show CDR1 as SGHAT and CDR2 as FQNNGV. V was clipped by 5 bases and J by 0 bases; unmatched bases: 8. CDR3 sequence (DNA): TGTGCCAGCAGCCCCTGGACTAGCGGGGTTAGCTCCTACAATGAGCAGTTCTTC. It specifies CASSPWTSGVSSYNEQFF.

The chain couples TRBV6-1 to TRBJ1-2; D remains ambiguous. This CDR3 is built from 13 residues. In germline, CDR1 is MNHNS, CDR2 SASEGT. The V end was cut by 3 bases, the J end by 6 bases, with 11 bases between. The DNA for the CDR3 is TGTGCCAGCAGTGATTTTGCGTGGGATGGCTACACCTTC. Residues: CASSDFAWDGYTF.

This chain joins TRBV2 and TRBJ2-5; weak D call: TRBD2 (5 bases). The CDR3 contains 15 residues. With 0 bases removed from V and 1 base from J, the gap between germline ends came to 9 bases. The germline V gene encodes CDR1 SNHLY and CDR2 FYNNEI. The CDR3 loop is CASSEARRPQETQYF. The CDR3 DNA follows: TGTGCCAGCAGTGAAGCTCGGAGGCCCCAAGAGACCCAGTACTTC. Full variable domain (missing parts from reference TRBV2 and TRBJ2-5): EPEVTQTPSHQVTQMGQEVILRCVPISNHLYFYWYRQILGQKVEFLVSFYNNEISEKSEIFDDQFSVERPDGSNFTLKIRSTKLEDSAMYFCASSEARRPQETQYFGPGTRLLVL.

The chain carries TRBV6-5 and TRBJ2-1; 8 bases are a match to TRBD2. The CDR3 sequence is 15 residues long. The V and J ends lost 2 bases and 4 bases, in that order; junction bases with no gene match: 4. The germline V gene encodes CDR1 MNHEY and CDR2 SVGAGI. In DNA, the CDR3 is TGTGCCAGCAGTTACGCTAGCGGGTCTTACAATGAGCAGTTCTTC. Translated: CASSYASGSYNEQFF.

On this clone: The final CDR3 position lacks the conserved phenylalanine or tryptophan, pointing to a likely read error. The chain links TRBV5-1 to TRBJ1-3; TRBD1 matches 9 bases. Germline V gene lookup returns CDR1 SGHRS and CDR2 YFSETQ. The CDR3 length is 15 residues. V shed 4 bases, J shed 1 base, and the junction held 3 bases outside the gene matches. This CDR3 is CASSQGTGSGNTIYL. In nucleotides, the CDR3 is TGCGCCAGCAGCCAAGGGACAGGGTCTGGAAACACCATATATCTT.

V is TRBV25-1 and J is TRBJ1-3; 7 bases line up with TRBD1. Germline CDR1 reads MGHDK; CDR2 reads SYGVNS. The CDR3 runs to 14 residues. With V trimmed by 8 bases and J by 0 bases, 4 bases remained unmatched. In DNA form, the CDR3 reads TGTGCCAGCGGTGGACAGGACTCTGGAAACACCATATATTTT. Amino acids: CASGGQDSGNTIYF.

On this clone: Other DNA sequences in this specimen translate into the identical CDR3. The chain carries TRBV5-6 and TRBJ1-1; D remains unclear. Germline V gene sequence: CDR1 SGHDT, CDR2 YYEEEE. The CDR3 loop spans 11 amino acids. V was clipped by 4 bases and J by 8 bases, with 9 bases between them. The CDR3 DNA reads as TGTGCCAGCAGCCTCGGACGGGAAGCTTTCTTT. This encodes CASSLGREAFF. Filled out from reference TRBV5-6 and TRBJ1-1, the complete variable domain reads DAGVTQSPTHLIKTRGQQVTLRCSPKSGHDTVSWYQQALGQGPQFIFQYYEEEERQRGNFPDRFSGHQFPNYSSELNVNALLLGDSALYLCASSLGREAFFGQGTRLTVV.

The chain links TRBV7-3 to TRBJ2-5, with D uncertain. The germline CDR1 and CDR2 sequences are SGHTA and FQGTGA. There are 13 residues in the CDR3. Between the trimmed V and J ends, which lost 1 base and 1 base, there was a span of 4 bases. CDR3 protein: CASSLKSQETQYF. Here the CDR3 DNA reads TGTGCCAGCAGCTTAAAAAGCCAAGAGACCCAGTACTTC.

The chain carries TRBV7-9 and TRBJ2-2; 14 positions match TRBD2. Unmatched junction bases numbered 4, after V lost 4 bases and J lost 6 bases. The CDR3 is 16 amino acids. Per germline, CDR1 SEHNR and CDR2 FQNEAQ (reference sequence). The CDR3 coding sequence is TGTGCCAGCAGCTCTGGACTAGCGGGAGGATCCGGGGAGCTGTTTTTT. This encodes CASSSGLAGGSGELFF.

V gene TRBV27 combines with J gene TRBJ2-3; D is unclear. V was pared by 2 bases and J by 4 bases, with 10 bases between. Germline-derived CDR1 and CDR2 are MNHEY and SMNVEV (reference sequence). This CDR3 spans 14 amino acids. The DNA for the CDR3 is TGTGCCAGCAGTTTAAATACCCGGCCAGATACGCAGTATTTT. It encodes CASSLNTRPDTQYF.

The gene calls are TRBV29-1 and TRBJ1-2; D is undetermined. The CDR3 covers 13 residues. Germline CDR1 and CDR2: SQVTM and ANQGSEA. Trimming removed 3 bases from V and 4 bases from J, with 12 bases in between. CDR3 nucleotide sequence: TGCAGCGTTGACCCGGGCGGCACCTATGGCTACACCTTC. This sequence encodes CSVDPGGTYGYTF.

A remark on this clone: This sample includes further DNA sequences coding for the same CDR3. The genes are TRBV14 and TRBJ2-1, with D hard to call. This CDR3 comprises 12 residues. Trimming removed 4 bases from V and 3 bases from J, with 4 bases in between. Germline assignment: CDR1 SGHDN and CDR2 FVKESK. The CDR3 bases are TGTGCCAGCAGCCCGCTCTACAATGAGCAGTTCTTC. Protein sequence: CASSPLYNEQFF. The variable domain in full, completed from reference TRBV14 and TRBJ2-1, reads EAGVTQFPSHSVIEKGQTVTLRCDPISGHDNLYWYRRVMGKEIKFLLHFVKESKQDESGMPNNRFLAERTGGTYSTLKVQPAELEDSGVYFCASSPLYNEQFFGPGTRLTVL.

In this sample, this clone turned up once. This sequence joins TRBV7-2 and TRBJ2-7; a possible D gene is TRBD2 (6 bases). Germline CDR1 is SGHTA and CDR2 is FQGNSA. The CDR3 has 15 amino acids. The V and J ends lost 3 bases and 3 bases respectively, with 15 bases between them. CDR3 residues: CASSLQTVGLYEQYF. The CDR3 nucleotides read TGTGCCAGCAGCTTGCAGACAGTGGGACTCTACGAGCAGTACTTC.